A single sample is the source of the 23 T cell receptor beta chains below, sequenced in a study of blood T cell repertoires in COVID-19. TCRdb keeps only in-frame clones here, not all; method: immunoSEQ multiplex PCR. The repertoire holds some 350,000 clones, with 80% to 90% as singletons. The material sequenced was PBMCs or T cells enriched from blood (not recorded which). These receptor sequences come from a man younger than 30 who had recovered from COVID-19.

CDR3 sequence reads: CASTPGPNYGYTF. The DNA for the CDR3 is TGTGCCAGCACCCCAGGTCCTAACTATGGCTACACCTTC. The chain has TRBV6-5 and TRBJ1-2; D is undetermined. Trimming pared 7 bases from V and 0 bases from J, leaving 9 bases between. From germline, CDR1 is MNHEY and CDR2 SVGAGI. The CDR3 has 13 amino acids.

V is TRBV5-1 and J is TRBJ2-1, with 8 bases matching TRBD1. The germline V gene has CDR1 SGHRS and CDR2 YFSETQ. The CDR3 length is 12 residues. V shed 3 bases and J 8 bases; nucleotides not matched to a gene: 1. The CDR3 bases are TGCGCCAGCAGCTCGACAGGGGATGAGCAGTTCTTC. Residues: CASSSTGDEQFF.

The CDR3 here is CASSSQLTSGSRKYNEQFF. CDR3 nucleotides: TGTGCCAGCAGCTCTCAGTTGACTAGCGGAAGCCGGAAATACAATGAGCAGTTCTTC. The chain couples TRBV7-2 to TRBJ2-1; 9 positions agree with TRBD2. There are 19 residues in the CDR3. The junction had 17 bases not matched to a gene; V was cut back by 4 bases and J by 4 bases. Germline CDR1 is SGHTA and CDR2 is FQGNSA.

This rearrangement joins TRBV27 to TRBJ2-3, with TRBD1 matching over 7 bases. CDR1 is MNHEY and CDR2 is SMNVEV in the germline V gene (reference sequence). The CDR3 has 16 residues. V lost 8 bases and J lost 8; bases outside the gene matches: 19. The CDR3 loop reads CASSSLGAASGGTQYF. CDR3 nucleotides: TGTGCCAGCTCCTCCCTTGGAGCAGCATCAGGGGGTACGCAGTATTTT.

About this clone itself: Other DNA sequences in this sample translate to the same CDR3. The chain has TRBV10-3 and TRBJ1-1; 12 bases line up with TRBD1. There are 14 residues in the CDR3. Germline V gives CDR1 ENHRY, CDR2 SYGVKD. V lost 8 bases to trimming and J lost 5 bases; unmatched junction nucleotides: 6. The CDR3 DNA reads TGTGCCATCTCCGGGACAGGGGGCGGGACTGAAGCTTTCTTT. It specifies CAISGTGGGTEAFF.

The rearrangement links TRBV5-6 to TRBJ1-2; D unclear. The CDR3 spans 13 residues. Germline assignment: CDR1 SGHDT and CDR2 YYEEEE. V gave up 2 bases and J gave up 8 bases, with 13 bases separating them. CDR3: CASSFPTTKGYTF. The DNA for the CDR3 is TGTGCCAGCAGCTTCCCCACCACAAAGGGCTACACCTTC. Complete variable domain (other parts from reference TRBV5-6 and TRBJ1-2): DAGVTQSPTHLIKTRGQQVTLRCSPKSGHDTVSWYQQALGQGPQFIFQYYEEEERQRGNFPDRFSGHQFPNYSSELNVNALLLGDSALYLCASSFPTTKGYTFGSGTRLTVV.

This clone was seen just once. The rearrangement uses TRBV18 and TRBJ1-6, with unresolved D. V dropped 2 bases and J dropped 5 bases, with 10 bases sitting between them. CDR3 length: 15 residues. Germline-derived CDR1 and CDR2 are KGHSH and LQKENI. The CDR3 bases are TGTGCCAGCTCACCAGTTAAAAATCATAATTCACCCCTCCACTTT. Protein product: CASSPVKNHNSPLHF.

The rearrangement links TRBV10-3 to TRBJ2-5; D might be TRBD2 (5 bases). CDR3 length equals 16 residues. Trimming took 0 bases from V and 2 from J, leaving 13 bases between them. CDR1 and CDR2 (germline): ENHRY, SYGVKD. In nucleotides, the CDR3 is TGTGCCATCAGTGAGTCTCGGGATCCCAAGCAAGAGACCCAGTACTTC. It specifies CAISESRDPKQETQYF.

This chain connects TRBV28 to TRBJ1-1; TRBD1 might be the D (6 bases). CDR1 is MDHEN and CDR2 is SYDVKM in the germline V gene. The CDR3 consists of 14 residues. V was shortened by 5 bases and J by 1 base, with 11 bases between the two germline ends. The CDR3 DNA reads TGTGCCAGCAGTCCCGGGACAACGAACACTGAAGCTTTCTTT. Translation gives CASSPGTTNTEAFF.

V gene TRBV7-7 combines with J gene TRBJ2-5, with D perhaps matching TRBD2 (5 bases). In germline, CDR1 is SSHAT, CDR2 FNYEAQ (reference sequence). This CDR3 region has 17 residues. Trimming stripped 3 bases from V and 1 base from J, with 18 bases between. This chain's CDR3 is CASSFSGGWGSQETQYF. The CDR3 DNA reads as TGTGCCAGCAGCTTCAGCGGCGGATGGGGAAGCCAAGAGACCCAGTACTTC. The full variable domain, rest sourced from reference TRBV7-7 and TRBJ2-5, is GAGVSQSPRYKVTKRGQDVTLRCDPISSHATLYWYQQALGQGPEFLTYFNYEAQPDKSGLPSDRFSAERPEGSISTLTIQRTEQRDSAMYRCASSFSGGWGSQETQYFGPGTRLLVL.

The chain is built from TRBV2 and TRBJ2-7; 10 bases fit TRBD1. The junction had 7 bases not matched to a gene; V was cut back by 4 bases and J by 4 bases. Per germline, CDR1 SNHLY and CDR2 FYNNEI. CDR3 length: 15 residues. In DNA, the CDR3 is TGTGCCAGCAGTGGTGGACAGGGGGGACGGTACGAGCAGTACTTC. It codes for CASSGGQGGRYEQYF.

J is TRBJ2-1 and V is TRBV6-6; the match to TRBD2 covers 9 bases. J was trimmed by 6 bases and V by 10 bases; bases with no gene match: 7. The CDR3 spans 13 residues. Germline CDR1 is MNHNY and CDR2 is SVGAGI (reference sequence). The DNA for the CDR3 is TGTGCCACCAAAGCGGGAGGTGGCAATGAGCAGTTCTTC. Residues: CATKAGGGNEQFF.

J is TRBJ2-7 and V is TRBV5-5, with 7 nucleotides matching TRBD2. Trimming removed 0 bases from V and 2 bases from J; junction bases left unmatched: 5. This CDR3 contains 15 residues. Per the germline V gene, CDR1 is SGHKS and CDR2 is YYEKEE (reference sequence). The CDR3 sequence is CASSLVGTITYEQYF. DNA for the CDR3: TGTGCCAGCAGCTTGGTTGGGACTATCACCTACGAGCAGTACTTC.

The chain uses TRBV7-8 and TRBJ2-3, with 14 bases aligning to TRBD2. Per germline, CDR1 SGHVS and CDR2 FQNEAQ. This CDR3 contains 18 residues. V shed 4 bases and J 6 bases; nucleotides not matched to a gene: 12. The CDR3 DNA follows: TGTGCCAGCAGCTCATACCGACTAGCGGGGGGGCCGGCGGATACGCAGTATTTT. It specifies CASSSYRLAGGPADTQYF.

V is TRBV28 and J is TRBJ1-1; D ambiguous. Germline loops: CDR1 MDHEN, CDR2 SYDVKM. The CDR3 is 14 amino acids. Trimming removed 7 bases from V and 1 base from J, with 13 bases in between. The CDR3 loop reads CASTNGPQNTEAFF. CDR3 sequence (DNA): TGTGCCAGCACAAACGGTCCCCAGAACACTGAAGCTTTCTTT.

V and J are TRBV3-1 (or the pseudogene TRBV3-2) and TRBJ2-1; a weak D match, TRBD2 (6 bases). Trimming removed 1 base from V and 2 bases from J, with 9 bases in between. The CDR3 is made up of 15 amino acids. Germline CDR1 is LGHDT and CDR2 is YNNKEL (reference sequence). The chain's CDR3 is CASSQGTGAYNEQFF. CDR3 nucleotide sequence: TGTGCCAGCAGCCAAGGAACGGGGGCCTACAATGAGCAGTTCTTC.

The V gene is TRBV6-5, the J gene TRBJ2-5, with TRBD2 identical over 13 bases. CDR1 MNHEY and CDR2 SVGAGI come from the germline V gene. Germline trimming cut 5 bases from V and 5 bases from J; bases unmatched to any gene: 5. This CDR3 region has 15 residues. The CDR3 spells CASSPLAGGLETQYF. The CDR3 DNA follows: TGTGCCAGCAGTCCACTAGCGGGAGGGCTGGAGACCCAGTACTTC.

The chain has TRBV7-9 and TRBJ2-1; TRBD1 might be the D (5 bases). The CDR3 is 12 residues long. The germline V gene has CDR1 SEHNR and CDR2 FQNEAQ (reference sequence). Trimming took 7 bases from V and 7 from J, leaving 11 bases between them. The CDR3 is CASTPDSNEQFF. CDR3 DNA: TGTGCCAGCACCCCCGACAGTAATGAGCAGTTCTTC.

V gene TRBV19 combines with J gene TRBJ1-2; weak D call: TRBD1 (5 bases). CDR1 and CDR2 from the germline V gene are LNHDA and SQIVND (reference sequence). The V and J ends lost 9 bases and 2 bases respectively, with 10 bases between them. The CDR3 consists of 12 residues. The CDR3 here is CASMTENYGYTF. As DNA, the CDR3 is TGTGCCAGCATGACAGAAAACTATGGCTACACCTTC.

This sequence joins TRBV28 and TRBJ1-4, with 10 positions matching TRBD1. Per the germline V gene, CDR1 is MDHEN and CDR2 is SYDVKM. Trimming took 8 bases from V and 7 from J; bases not matched to a gene: 22. This CDR3 has 19 amino acids. Here the CDR3 DNA reads TGTGCCAGCCTCAGTTTCATTAGGACAGGGGGTAGTAAAGGTGAAAAACTGTTTTTT. Translated, it gives CASLSFIRTGGSKGEKLFF. The full variable domain, with the rest looked up from reference TRBV28 and TRBJ1-4, is DVKVTQSSRYLVKRTGEKVFLECVQDMDHENMFWYRQDPGLGLRLIYFSYDVKMKEKGDIPEGYSVSREKKERFSLILESASTNQTSMYLCASLSFIRTGGSKGEKLFFGSGTQLSVL.

This chain connects TRBV5-1 to TRBJ1-4; D is perhaps TRBD1 (5 bases). The CDR3 is made up of 17 amino acids. Germline-derived CDR1 and CDR2 are SGHRS and YFSETQ. With 0 bases removed from V and 4 bases from J, the gap between germline ends came to 16 bases. CDR3 bases: TGCGCCAGCAGCTTGGCCTTTGGACATCATAGTAATGAAAAACTGTTTTTT. Protein: CASSLAFGHHSNEKLFF.

J is TRBJ2-3 and V is TRBV6-5; D gene ambiguous. CDR1 is MNHEY and CDR2 is SVGAGI in the germline V gene. V lost 6 bases and J 5 bases, leaving 6 bases between the germline ends. CDR3 length: 11 residues. The CDR3 protein is CASRVGDTQYF. CDR3 nucleotide sequence: TGTGCCAGCAGGGTCGGAGATACGCAGTATTTT.

The chain recombines TRBV19 with TRBJ1-1, with TRBD1 as a possible D gene (6 bases). The CDR3 covers 15 residues. V was trimmed by 6 bases and J by 0 bases, leaving 14 bases between them. The V gene's germline CDR1 is LNHDA and CDR2 SQIVND (reference sequence). This CDR3 is CASRLTGHMNTEAFF. The CDR3 bases are TGTGCCAGTAGATTGACGGGACACATGAACACTGAAGCTTTCTTT.